This TCR beta chain came from a study of beta chain features in type 1 diabetes. Points on this clone: Its specificity is not known.

Heparinised blood was drawn once per donor, averaging roughly 120 mL. CD45RO/CCR7/CD25/CD127/CD95/CD27 separated CD4+ naive, central memory, regulatory and stem cell-like memory cells by sorting. Expressed TCRB transcripts were sequenced, since all the RNA that had been isolated was reverse transcribed. TCRdb keeps only in-frame clones here, not all; method: immunoSEQ multiplex PCR. The sample consists of approximately 600,000 clones, 9.5% to 15% of them appearing once. General observations from the study: Researchers report that Type 1 diabetes patients had moderately but significantly shorter TCRB CDR3s across all four CD4+ subsets. It was not settled here whether HLA type affects TCRB rearrangement.

Trimming pared 0 bases from V and 0 bases from J, leaving 9 bases between. CDR3 length: 16 residues. CDR1 and CDR2 from the germline V gene are MGHRA and YSYEKL. The V call is TRBV4-1, the J call TRBJ1-3; TRBD1 might be the D (5 bases). This TCR derives from a young man with type 1 diabetes. Material: naive CD4+ T cells from blood. In nucleotides, the CDR3 is TGCGCCAGCAGCCAAGAAGGCGGGGGCTCTGGAAACACCATATATTTT. Translation gives CASSQEGGGSGNTIYF.